Listed here are 21 T cell receptor beta chains from one sample, sequenced in a study of immune evolution from preneoplasia to lung adenocarcinoma. TCRdb keeps only in-frame clones here, not all; method: immunoSEQ multiplex PCR. The data show some 11,000 clones, 65% to 90% seen once. Sequencing used FFPE minimally invasive lung adenocarcinoma tissue. All receptors derive from a person aged 70 to 80 with lung adenocarcinoma.

The CDR3 sequence is CASSYGLERSSYEQYF. The CDR3 DNA sequence: TGTGCCAGCAGTTACGGGCTGGAAAGAAGCTCCTACGAGCAGTACTTC. This chain uses TRBV6-5 with TRBJ2-7; no reliable D call. Germline loops: CDR1 MNHEY, CDR2 SVGAGI. Trimming removed 2 bases from V and 0 bases from J, with 14 bases in between. There are 16 residues in the CDR3.

This chain uses TRBV2 with TRBJ1-1; D is unclear. This CDR3 region has 13 residues. V was shortened by 1 base and J by 6 bases, with 9 bases between the two germline ends. Germline V gene sequence: CDR1 SNHLY, CDR2 FYNNEI. DNA for the CDR3: TGTGCCAGCAGTGAAGATGCAGGTCCTGAAGCTTTCTTT. The encoded protein is CASSEDAGPEAFF. Full variable domain (missing parts from reference TRBV2 and TRBJ1-1): EPEVTQTPSHQVTQMGQEVILRCVPISNHLYFYWYRQILGQKVEFLVSFYNNEISEKSEIFDDQFSVERPDGSNFTLKIRSTKLEDSAMYFCASSEDAGPEAFFGQGTRLTVV.

The V gene is TRBV4-2, the J gene TRBJ2-1, with 10 positions matching TRBD2. V lost 4 bases and J lost 7; bases outside the gene matches: 10. The CDR3 length is 16 residues. Germline CDR1 is LGHNA and CDR2 is YNFKEQ. The DNA of the CDR3 is TGTGCCAGCAGCCGCCCGGAGCGGGAGGGCAAGAATGAGCAGTTCTTC. Its protein product is CASSRPEREGKNEQFF.

This clone was recorded a few times. The chain recombines TRBV30 with TRBJ1-5; D is unclear. This CDR3 has 13 amino acids. Looked up from germline, CDR1 is GTSNPN and CDR2 is SVGIG (reference sequence). The V gene lost 2 bases and the J gene lost 4 bases, with 9 bases spanning the gap. CDR3 sequence: CAWSPRENQPQHF. CDR3 bases: TGTGCCTGGAGTCCCCGGGAAAATCAGCCCCAGCATTTT.

The V gene is TRBV5-1, the J gene TRBJ1-4; 8 bases are a match to TRBD1. In germline, CDR1 is SGHRS, CDR2 YFSETQ. The J segment lost 5 bases and the V segment lost 4 bases, leaving 7 bases of the junction unmatched. The CDR3 has 15 amino acids. CDR3 residues: CASSPGGQVNEKLFF. The DNA of the CDR3 is TGCGCCAGCAGCCCTGGGGGACAGGTGAATGAAAAACTGTTTTTT.

The rearrangement links TRBV10-1 to TRBJ2-1; TRBD2 matches 13 bases. CDR1 is WNHNN, CDR2 SYGVQD, per germline (reference sequence). The CDR3 loop spans 17 amino acids. V lost 6 bases to trimming and J lost 5 bases; unmatched junction nucleotides: 10. DNA of the CDR3: TGCGCCAGCAGGGGGAACGTAGGACTAGCGGGGGACAATGAGCAGTTCTTC. Residues: CASRGNVGLAGDNEQFF.

This chain connects TRBV30 to TRBJ2-7, with 7 bases matching TRBD1. Germline V gene sequence: CDR1 GTSNPN, CDR2 SVGIG (reference sequence). Losses at the gene ends were 4 bases for V and 0 bases for J; bases not matched to a gene: 9. The CDR3 is 15 amino acids. Written as DNA, the CDR3 is TGTGCCTGGACAGGGACAGATCTGAGCTCCTACGAGCAGTACTTC. Translated, it gives CAWTGTDLSSYEQYF.

The chain uses TRBV5-5 and TRBJ1-1, with 7 bases matching TRBD1. J was trimmed by 6 bases and V by 1 base; bases with no gene match: 9. The CDR3 covers 15 residues. The germline V gene has CDR1 SGHKS and CDR2 YYEKEE (reference sequence). In nucleotides, the CDR3 is TGTGCCAGCAGCTTGTACCCGACAGGGACGTCTGAAGCTTTCTTT. Protein: CASSLYPTGTSEAFF.

The chain recombines TRBV2 with TRBJ2-1, with 7 bases identical to TRBD1. Germline trimming cut 8 bases from V and 6 bases from J; bases unmatched to any gene: 10. The CDR3 runs to 14 residues. Germline-derived CDR1 and CDR2 are SNHLY and FYNNEI. The CDR3 loop is CASQGRGLRNEQFF. DNA for the CDR3: TGTGCCAGCCAAGGCAGGGGGTTACGCAATGAGCAGTTCTTC.

This clone has just a few counts. The gene calls are TRBV6-1 and TRBJ2-7; D gene ambiguous. The CDR3 runs to 16 residues. V was trimmed by 2 bases and J by 6 bases, leaving 20 bases between them. Germline V gene lookup returns CDR1 MNHNS and CDR2 SASEGT. The DNA for the CDR3 is TGTGCCAGCAGTGAATCGGCTTTTTTGATCGACGGCGAGCAGTACTTC. Encoded protein: CASSESAFLIDGEQYF.

The chain couples TRBV7-3 to TRBJ2-3, with 9 bases aligning to TRBD2. The germline V gene has CDR1 SGHTA and CDR2 FQGTGA. The CDR3 sequence is 14 residues long. Germline trimming cut 5 bases from V and 2 bases from J; bases unmatched to any gene: 2. The CDR3 loop reads CASSPSGNTDTQYF. As DNA, the CDR3 is TGTGCCAGCAGCCCTAGCGGGAACACAGATACGCAGTATTTT.

The genes are TRBV2 and TRBJ2-7; 7 bases map to TRBD2. Trimming at V came to 7 bases and at J to 4 bases, leaving 22 bases not matched to a gene. Germline V gene data show CDR1 as SNHLY and CDR2 as FYNNEI. The CDR3 runs to 18 residues. CDR3 protein: CASNHNPGTIRLGYEQYF. For the CDR3, the DNA is TGTGCCAGCAATCACAACCCAGGGACTATTCGCCTTGGTTACGAGCAGTACTTC.

Points on this clone: A junction boundary mismatches the germline segment, possibly from a read error. The chain recombines TRBV11-3 with TRBJ2-1; D is uncertain. Germline V gene sequence: CDR1 SGHNT, CDR2 YENEEA. This CDR3 comprises 12 residues. CDR3 amino acids: CASSLEGDSMFF. In nucleotides, the CDR3 is TGTGCCAGCAGCCTAGAAGGAGATAGTATGTTCTTC.

CDR3 DNA sequence: TGTGCCAGCAGCTTAGGAGGGAGGGCCGGCGATACGCAGTATTTT. Translation gives CASSLGGRAGDTQYF. The genes are TRBV7-3 and TRBJ2-3, with TRBD2 matching over 7 bases. CDR3 length: 15 residues. J gave up 6 bases and V 2 bases, and 8 bases lay outside the gene matches. CDR1 is SGHTA and CDR2 is FQGTGA in the germline V gene.

The V call is TRBV18, the J call TRBJ2-7; the match to TRBD2 covers 7 bases. V trimming: 5 bases; J trimming: 4 bases; junction bases outside the gene matches: 5. This CDR3 region has 13 residues. Germline V gene lookup returns CDR1 KGHSH and CDR2 LQKENI. CDR3 residues: CASSIGTTYEQYF. The CDR3 nucleotides are TGTGCCAGCTCAATCGGGACTACGTACGAGCAGTACTTC.

By share, this clone ranks as large (0.1 to 1%). The gene calls are TRBV4-2 and TRBJ2-7; D gene uncertain. The CDR3 has 15 residues. The ends were cut back, 0 bases at V and 2 bases at J, with 11 bases in the middle. Germline V gives CDR1 LGHNA, CDR2 YNFKEQ. This chain's CDR3 is CASSQDWGIPYEQYF. CDR3 nucleotide sequence: TGTGCCAGCAGCCAAGACTGGGGTATCCCCTACGAGCAGTACTTC.

The genes are TRBV19 and TRBJ2-1, with TRBD1 identical over 7 bases. V trimming: 5 bases; J trimming: 0 bases; junction bases outside the gene matches: 4. This CDR3 has 15 residues. Looked up from germline, CDR1 is LNHDA and CDR2 is SQIVND (reference sequence). The CDR3 nucleotides read TGTGCCAGTAGTCTCGGGGACAGCTCCTACAATGAGCAGTTCTTC. It encodes CASSLGDSSYNEQFF.

V is TRBV6-5 and J is TRBJ1-3, with D unclear. The CDR3 consists of 15 residues. The V end was cut by 5 bases, the J end by 4 bases, with 15 bases between. Germline values: CDR1 MNHEY, CDR2 SVGAGI. CDR3 nucleotide sequence: TGTGCCAGCAGTCCGGCGGCCCGAGAGGGAAACACCATATATTTT. As protein: CASSPAAREGNTIYF.

The chain employs TRBV19 and TRBJ2-6; D might be TRBD1 or TRBD2, each matching 5 bases. This CDR3 region has 15 residues. The germline gives CDR1 LNHDA, CDR2 SQIVND (reference sequence). Trimming shortened V by 3 bases and J by 0 bases, and 6 bases separated the two germline ends. DNA for the CDR3: TGTGCCAGTAGTATTGGGGGCTCTGGGGCCAACGTCCTGACTTTC. Translation: CASSIGGSGANVLTF.

The V gene is TRBV6-1, the J gene TRBJ1-1; TRBD1 aligns across 8 bases. CDR3 length equals 15 residues. The germline gives CDR1 MNHNS, CDR2 SASEGT. The trim removed 7 bases at V and 5 bases at J, leaving 12 bases unmatched. Here the CDR3 DNA reads TGTGCCAGCACAGGGACAGGAGGAAGAGGGACTGAAGCTTTCTTT. Its protein is CASTGTGGRGTEAFF.

V usage is TRBV19 and J usage is TRBJ1-5; perhaps TRBD1 as D (5 bases). V gave up 6 bases and J gave up 5 bases, with 14 bases separating them. The CDR3 totals 14 residues. Germline V CDR1 and CDR2: LNHDA, SQIVND (reference sequence). The CDR3, as DNA: TGTGCCAGTAGGACCCGGGACCGGGATCAGCCCCAGCATTTT. Residues: CASRTRDRDQPQHF. The whole variable domain, filled in from reference TRBV19 and TRBJ1-5, reads DGGITQSPKYLFRKEGQNVTLSCEQNLNHDAMYWYRQDPGQGLRLIYYSQIVNDFQKGDIAEGYSVSREKKESFPLTVTSAQKNPTAFYLCASRTRDRDQPQHFGDGTRLSIL.